Following are 21 T cell receptor beta chains from one sample sequenced in a study of blood T cell repertoires in COVID-19. Data came from immunoSEQ multiplex PCR; TCRdb stores just in-frame clones and leaves some out. This table holds around 99,000 clones, 84% found once. The sequenced material came from peripheral blood. These receptors originate from a woman over 75 with active or convalescent COVID-19.

This chain connects TRBV28 to TRBJ2-7; 10 nucleotides align to TRBD1. The CDR3 has 15 amino acids. The germline V gene encodes CDR1 MDHEN and CDR2 SYDVKM. V lost 6 bases and J lost 5; bases outside the gene matches: 10. CDR3 in DNA: TGTGCCAGCAGCCCCGCCGGGACAGGGGTCCACGAGCAGTACTTC. Translation: CASSPAGTGVHEQYF.

This clone was picked up a small number of times. The chain carries TRBV25-1 and TRBJ2-7, with D perhaps TRBD1 (6 bases). Germline assignment: CDR1 MGHDK and CDR2 SYGVNS. V shed 6 bases and J shed 3 bases, with 12 bases lying between them. There are 13 residues in the CDR3. DNA for the CDR3: TGTGCCAGCAGGACGACAGGAGTCTACGAGCAGTACTTC. Its translation: CASRTTGVYEQYF.

The V and J genes are TRBV28 and TRBJ1-2; perhaps TRBD1 as D (6 bases). V was cut by 6 bases and J by 4 bases, with 12 bases left in between. In germline, CDR1 is MDHEN, CDR2 SYDVKM. The CDR3 length is 13 residues. In nucleotides, the CDR3 is TGTGCCAGCAGCGCCACAGGGTTCTATGGCTACACCTTC. Its translation is CASSATGFYGYTF.

This clone was counted a few times. This sequence joins TRBV5-1 and TRBJ2-1, with 9 bases lining up with TRBD2. V lost 5 bases to trimming and J lost 5 bases; unmatched junction nucleotides: 8. The germline V gene has CDR1 SGHRS and CDR2 YFSETQ. The CDR3 has 15 amino acids. The CDR3 spells CASSPGLAPNNEQFF. The CDR3 DNA follows: TGCGCCAGCAGTCCCGGACTAGCGCCGAACAATGAGCAGTTCTTC.

The V and J genes are TRBV10-3 and TRBJ1-1, with 7 bases that match TRBD1. The germline V gene has CDR1 ENHRY and CDR2 SYGVKD. V shed 6 bases and J 5 bases; nucleotides not matched to a gene: 9. The CDR3 is 14 amino acids. CDR3 residues: CAIRIGTGDTEAFF. As DNA, the CDR3 is TGTGCCATCAGGATAGGTACAGGGGATACTGAAGCTTTCTTT.

The CDR3 nucleotides read TGTGCCAGCAGCTTGTGGCTAGCGGGAGAAACTTTATACAATGAGCAGTTCTTC. Translated: CASSLWLAGETLYNEQFF. The rearrangement links TRBV5-6 to TRBJ2-1; TRBD2 agrees at 10 bases. The CDR3 is 18 amino acids. CDR1 and CDR2 (germline): SGHDT, YYEEEE. V lost 1 base and J lost 4; bases outside the gene matches: 11.

Notes on this clone: At one end, the junction sequence differs from germline, possibly due to a read error. This sequence joins TRBV7-7 and TRBJ1-3; D unresolved. The CDR3 is made up of 18 amino acids. The germline gives CDR1 SSHAT, CDR2 FNYEAQ (reference sequence). The CDR3 DNA reads TGTGCTAGCAGCCCCACAACAAGTGAGGGCCCCTCTGGAAACACCATATATTTT. This gives the protein CASSPTTSEGPSGNTIYF.

V gene TRBV3-1 (or the pseudogene TRBV3-2) combines with J gene TRBJ2-7, with 9 bases aligning to TRBD2. The CDR3 loop spans 16 amino acids. CDR1 is LGHDT, CDR2 YNNKEL, per germline (reference sequence). V lost 5 bases and J lost 1; bases outside the gene matches: 9. CDR3 sequence: CASSGTSSGISYEQYF. The CDR3 nucleotides are TGTGCCAGCAGCGGCACCTCTAGCGGGATATCCTACGAGCAGTACTTC.

The J gene is TRBJ2-1, the V gene TRBV28; 11 nucleotides align to TRBD2. J was trimmed by 6 bases and V by 5 bases; bases with no gene match: 6. Germline CDR1 is MDHEN and CDR2 is SYDVKM. The CDR3 sequence is 15 residues long. DNA of the CDR3: TGTGCCAGCAGTCTACTAGCGGGAGTCGTCAATGAGCAGTTCTTC. Translated, it gives CASSLLAGVVNEQFF.

This chain uses TRBV7-9 with TRBJ2-5; tentatively, D is TRBD2 (6 bases). CDR3 length: 14 amino acids. Trimming shortened V by 2 bases and J by 9 bases, and 16 bases separated the two germline ends. Germline lookup yields CDR1 SEHNR and CDR2 FQNEAQ (reference sequence). CDR3 nucleotide sequence: TGTGCCAGCAGCTTACCCGAGGGATCGGGGGCCCAGTACTTC. It is translated as CASSLPEGSGAQYF.

The chain carries TRBV3-1 (or the pseudogene TRBV3-2) and TRBJ2-7; the match to TRBD2 covers 11 bases. This CDR3 spans 14 amino acids. Germline V CDR1 and CDR2: LGHDT, YNNKEL (reference sequence). With V trimmed by 4 bases and J by 6 bases, 5 bases remained unmatched. The CDR3 sequence is CASSLAGGPSEQYF. The CDR3 DNA reads TGTGCCAGCAGCCTAGCGGGAGGGCCTAGCGAGCAGTACTTC.

V usage is TRBV7-9 and J usage is TRBJ1-5; TRBD1 might be the D (5 bases). Trimming removed 5 bases at V and 4 bases at J, with 21 bases between. CDR3 length: 17 amino acids. CDR1 is SEHNR, CDR2 FQNEAQ, per germline (reference sequence). CDR3 DNA: TGTGCCAGCAGCCTAGGGGAGGGCGGGAAAGCAAATCAGCCCCAGCATTTT. Its protein is CASSLGEGGKANQPQHF.

The count of this clone is one. The chain employs TRBV5-1 and TRBJ1-1; 10 bases agree with TRBD1. The CDR3 is 15 amino acids. Germline CDR1 is SGHRS and CDR2 is YFSETQ. The trim removed 4 bases at V and 1 base at J, leaving 4 bases unmatched. The CDR3 loop reads CASSAGQGENTEAFF. The CDR3 DNA follows: TGCGCCAGCAGCGCCGGACAGGGGGAGAACACTGAAGCTTTCTTT.

This clone was counted a single time. The CDR3 is CASIGNTGELFF. In nucleotides, the CDR3 is TGTGCCAGCATCGGGAACACCGGGGAGCTGTTTTTT. The chain employs TRBV7-9 and TRBJ2-2, with D hard to call. The V end was cut by 7 bases, the J end by 1 base, with 4 bases between. Germline assignment: CDR1 SEHNR and CDR2 FQNEAQ (reference sequence). CDR3 length equals 12 residues.

The chain joins TRBV7-8 to TRBJ2-7; D ambiguous. Looked up from germline, CDR1 is SGHVS and CDR2 is FQNEAQ. Deletions cut 8 bases from V and 3 bases from J, with 17 bases between. The CDR3 has 14 amino acids. Written as DNA, the CDR3 is TGTGCCAGCGGTCTGTCAGGATACGGCTACGAGCAGTACTTC. Protein product: CASGLSGYGYEQYF.

The chain links TRBV6-5 to TRBJ2-1, with unresolved D. V gave up 10 bases and J gave up 0 bases, with 16 bases separating them. CDR1 MNHEY and CDR2 SVGAGI come from the germline V gene. CDR3 size: 15 residues. CDR3 in DNA: TGTGCCACCGAGTTCCCCTTGAGCTCCTACAATGAGCAGTTCTTC. This encodes CATEFPLSSYNEQFF.

This sequence joins TRBV19 and TRBJ2-1; 8 bases are a match to TRBD1. V gave up 1 base and J gave up 4 bases; unmatched junction bases: 6. There are 16 residues in the CDR3. Germline V lookup: CDR1 LNHDA, CDR2 SQIVND (reference sequence). The CDR3 DNA reads TGTGCCAGTAGTATAGGGCCAGGGGGCGCTTACAATGAGCAGTTCTTC. Protein: CASSIGPGGAYNEQFF.

V usage is TRBV19 and J usage is TRBJ1-5; 7 bases map to TRBD1. Germline trimming cut 1 base from V and 5 bases from J; bases unmatched to any gene: 5. There are 15 residues in the CDR3. Germline V gives CDR1 LNHDA, CDR2 SQIVND (reference sequence). The CDR3 coding sequence is TGTGCCAGTAGTATAGTACGGGACAGAGATCAGCCCCAGCATTTT. Its translation: CASSIVRDRDQPQHF. The full variable domain, its missing parts supplied by reference TRBV19 and TRBJ1-5, is DGGITQSPKYLFRKEGQNVTLSCEQNLNHDAMYWYRQDPGQGLRLIYYSQIVNDFQKGDIAEGYSVSREKKESFPLTVTSAQKNPTAFYLCASSIVRDRDQPQHFGDGTRLSIL.

This chain links TRBV2 with TRBJ1-4; D not resolved. Germline CDR1 and CDR2: SNHLY and FYNNEI. CDR3 size: 13 residues. Trimming removed 4 bases at V and 7 bases at J, with 10 bases between. The CDR3 spells CASSVLEAEKLFF. The CDR3 DNA sequence: TGTGCCAGCAGTGTCCTCGAGGCTGAAAAACTGTTTTTT.

This sequence joins TRBV28 and TRBJ1-6, with TRBD1 matching over 8 bases. V dropped 4 bases and J dropped 8; count of bases not matched to a gene: 4. This CDR3 is built from 14 residues. CDR1 MDHEN and CDR2 SYDVKM come from the germline V gene. In nucleotides, the CDR3 is TGTGCCAGCAGTTCGGCCAGGGGGCATTCACCCCTCCACTTT. Translated: CASSSARGHSPLHF.

V is TRBV12-5 and J is TRBJ1-1; 8 bases line up with TRBD1. In germline, CDR1 is LGHNT, CDR2 FRNRAP. This CDR3 is 13 amino acids long. J was trimmed by 10 bases and V by 6 bases; bases with no gene match: 10. CDR3 coding DNA: TGTGCTAGTGGCGGGGGCAGGGGGCGTCGAGCTTTCTTT. Its protein is CASGGGRGRRAFF.